The clone carrying this TCR beta chain occurred many times. Its antigen is unknown. Using its own MiXCR run on the RACE reads, TCRdb lists one record per CDR3 protein. The repertoire holds about 380,000 distinct CDR3 sequences, with under 6.5% as singletons. Time point noted: patch test 2, 6 weeks after DPC sensitization. Treatment specified: therapeutic diphenylcyclopropenone sensitization with weekly scalp DPC. This entry is derived from a study of human T cells and chemical hapten exposure. General study results and limits: Following DPC sensitization, TCRs present above 1 in 1000 frequency showed no change. There was a positive correlation between PT1 expanded TCR counts and patch test score.

This CDR3 is 18 amino acids long. V was clipped by 3 bases and J by 1 base, with 21 bases between them. The chain joins TRBV12-3 or TRBV12-4 to TRBJ1-2; the D gene is possibly TRBD1 (5 bases). Sequenced material: whole blood, taken in connection with sensitization to the hapten diphenylcyclopropenone (DPC). This clonotype was obtained from a woman under 30 with alopecia areata. Some clones in this sample may be carry-over from other donors' samples. CDR3 bases: TGTGCCAGCAGTTTTAACGGCCTCCGCCAGGGCCATAACTATGGCTACACCTTC. It specifies CASSFNGLRQGHNYGYTF.